This TCR beta chain was sequenced in a study of T cell changes during pregnancy in multiple sclerosis (dated by TCRdb to about 2019). For the wider study: Changes in the T cell repertoire over the course of pregnancy were examined in this study in women with multiple sclerosis.

The library was prepared using the immunoSEQ multiplex PCR assay. TCRdb holds this immuneACCESS table with in-frame rearrangements only. Some clones are missing; in checked studies, unresolved V genes explain under half, and the rest has no known cause. This sample has roughly 40,000 clones in its table, and about nine tenths of those were observed once. Of the sample, 0.47% is held by the ten largest clones. A note on this clone: Its antigen specificity is not known. The sample holds no much larger clone one base away, and base qualities are not on file.

Deletion took 0 bases off V and 0 bases off J, with a span of 10 bases between the germline ends. CDR1 MRHNA and CDR2 SNTAGT are derived from the germline V gene. Counted from cysteine to phenylalanine, this CDR3 has 16 amino acids. The read is trimmed to its CDR3 DNA, 48 bases read in frame from base 1. The source was CD4+ T cells from peripheral blood mononuclear cells, collected in the first trimester of pregnancy. The clonotype comes from a female donor in good health, enrolled as a control in a pregnancy study. The rearranged chain carries TRBV6-4 and TRBJ2-3, with the D segment identity uncertain. The DNA sequence is TGTGCCAGCAGTGACTCGATTCAGACTAGCACAGATACGCAGTATTTT. It encodes CASSDSIQTSTDTQYF.